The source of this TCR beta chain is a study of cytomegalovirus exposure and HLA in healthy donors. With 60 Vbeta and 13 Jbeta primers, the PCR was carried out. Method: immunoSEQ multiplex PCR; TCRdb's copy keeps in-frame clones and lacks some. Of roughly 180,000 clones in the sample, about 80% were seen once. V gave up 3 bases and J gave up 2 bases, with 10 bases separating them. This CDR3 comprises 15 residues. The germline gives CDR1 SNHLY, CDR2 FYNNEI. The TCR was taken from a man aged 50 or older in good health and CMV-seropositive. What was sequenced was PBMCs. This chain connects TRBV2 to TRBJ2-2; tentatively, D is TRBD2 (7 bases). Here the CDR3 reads CASSEGGPNTGELFF. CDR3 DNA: TGTGCCAGCAGTGAGGGGGGGCCTAACACCGGGGAGCTGTTTTTT.